Below are 2 T cell receptor beta chains sequenced from a single sample in a study of human T cells and chemical hapten exposure. Via MiXCR, TCRdb re-called the RACE reads, giving one row per CDR3 protein. This repertoire shows roughly 50,000 distinct CDR3 sequences, 9% to 10% found once; its top ten account for 16%. Sample time point: patch test 3, about 24 weeks after DPC sensitization. The treatment was: therapeutic diphenylcyclopropenone sensitization with weekly scalp DPC. The sequenced sample was whole blood, obtained in connection with sensitization to the hapten diphenylcyclopropenone (DPC). The source is a woman between 35 and 50 years old with alopecia areata. Some clones in this sample may be carry-over from other donors' samples.

The genes are TRBV28 and TRBJ2-7; D perhaps matches TRBD2 (6 bases). V was pared by 2 bases and J by 2 bases, with 10 bases between. Germline CDR1 MDHEN, CDR2 SYDVKM. The CDR3 contains 14 residues. CDR3 sequence reads: CASSLAGYPYEQYF. DNA of the CDR3: TGTGCCAGCAGTTTAGCGGGGTATCCCTACGAGCAGTACTTC.

This clonotype occurred a few times. V is TRBV5-6 and J is TRBJ1-1; 8 bases map to TRBD1. CDR3 size: 14 residues. The V segment lost 0 bases and the J segment 8 bases; nucleotides outside the gene matches: 6. The germline V gene has CDR1 SGHDT and CDR2 YYEEEE. The CDR3 DNA follows: TGTGCCAGCAGCTTGGGCCCCGGACAGGGAGAAGCTTTCTTT. It codes for CASSLGPGQGEAFF. Drawing the rest from reference TRBV5-6 and TRBJ1-1, the complete variable domain is DAGVTQSPTHLIKTRGQQVTLRCSPKSGHDTVSWYQQALGQGPQFIFQYYEEEERQRGNFPDRFSGHQFPNYSSELNVNALLLGDSALYLCASSLGPGQGEAFFGQGTRLTVV.